This T cell receptor beta chain was identified during a study of CD8+ T cells in alopecia areata. The overall study: Patients received oral tofacitinib, 5 to 10 mg twice daily, for moderate-to-severe alopecia areata.

Lesional scalp punch biopsies and peripheral blood came from alopecia areata patients. Separation by sorting yielded CD4+ and CD8+ T cells from PBMCs. The CDR3 runs 11 residues. Trimming took 6 bases from V and 12 from J; bases not matched to a gene: 7. Germline CDR1 reads MNHEY; CDR2 reads SVGAGI. Extracted RNA was reverse transcribed into cDNA, the sequencing template. Method: immunoSEQ multiplex PCR; TCRdb's copy keeps in-frame clones and lacks some. This sample carries about 120,000 clones, roughly 50% of them seen once, and the ten largest clones take about 17%. Sequenced material: CD8+ T cells sorted from blood, taken at week 0. This TCR came from a human donor with alopecia areata. The genes are TRBV6-5 and TRBJ1-1; 7 bases agree with TRBD1. The CDR3 spells CASSRDRETFF. The CDR3 nucleotides are TGTGCCAGCAGCAGAGACAGGGAAACTTTCTTT.